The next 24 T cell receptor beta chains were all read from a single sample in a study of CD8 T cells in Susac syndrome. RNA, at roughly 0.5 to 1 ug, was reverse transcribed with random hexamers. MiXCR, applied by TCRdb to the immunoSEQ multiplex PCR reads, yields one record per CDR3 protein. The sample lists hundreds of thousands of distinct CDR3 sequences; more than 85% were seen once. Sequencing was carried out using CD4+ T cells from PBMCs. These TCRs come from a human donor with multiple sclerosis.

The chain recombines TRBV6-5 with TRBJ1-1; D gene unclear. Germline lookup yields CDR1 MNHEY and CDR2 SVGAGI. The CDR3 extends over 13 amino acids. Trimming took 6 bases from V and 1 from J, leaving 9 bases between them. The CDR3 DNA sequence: TGTGCCAGCAGACCCCCTGGGAACACTGAAGCTTTCTTT. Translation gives CASRPPGNTEAFF.

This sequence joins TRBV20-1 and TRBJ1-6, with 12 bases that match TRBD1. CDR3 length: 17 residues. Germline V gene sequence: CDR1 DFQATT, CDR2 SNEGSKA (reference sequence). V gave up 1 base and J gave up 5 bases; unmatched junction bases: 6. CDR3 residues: CSARVMGQGADNSPLHF. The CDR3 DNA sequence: TGCAGTGCTAGAGTCATGGGACAGGGGGCCGATAATTCACCCCTCCACTTT.

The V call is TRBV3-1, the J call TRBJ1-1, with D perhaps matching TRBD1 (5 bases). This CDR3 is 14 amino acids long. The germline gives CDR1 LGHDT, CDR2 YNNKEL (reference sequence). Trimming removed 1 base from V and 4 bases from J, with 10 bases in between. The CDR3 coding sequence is TGTGCCAGCAGCCAAGCCAGGGCAGGCACTGAAGCTTTCTTT. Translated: CASSQARAGTEAFF.

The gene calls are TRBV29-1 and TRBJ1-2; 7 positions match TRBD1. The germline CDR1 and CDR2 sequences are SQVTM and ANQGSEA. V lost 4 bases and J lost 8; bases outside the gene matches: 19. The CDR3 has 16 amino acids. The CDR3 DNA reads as TGCAGCGTTGTTGTTTTCGGGGTGGGACAGAATTACGGCTACACCTTC. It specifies CSVVVFGVGQNYGYTF.

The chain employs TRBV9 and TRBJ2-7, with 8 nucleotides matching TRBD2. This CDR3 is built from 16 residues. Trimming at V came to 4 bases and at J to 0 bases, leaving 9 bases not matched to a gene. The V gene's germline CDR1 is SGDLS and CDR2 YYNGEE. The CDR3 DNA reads TGTGCCAGCAGCAGCTCGGCTAGCGGGTCCTCCTACGAGCAGTACTTC. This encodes CASSSSASGSSYEQYF.

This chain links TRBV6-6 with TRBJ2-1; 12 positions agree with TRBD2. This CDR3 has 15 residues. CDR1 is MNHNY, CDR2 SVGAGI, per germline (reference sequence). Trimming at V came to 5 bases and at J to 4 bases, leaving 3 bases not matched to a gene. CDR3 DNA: TGTGCCAGCAGTACTAGCGGGGGGCATTACAATGAGCAGTTCTTC. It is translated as CASSTSGGHYNEQFF.

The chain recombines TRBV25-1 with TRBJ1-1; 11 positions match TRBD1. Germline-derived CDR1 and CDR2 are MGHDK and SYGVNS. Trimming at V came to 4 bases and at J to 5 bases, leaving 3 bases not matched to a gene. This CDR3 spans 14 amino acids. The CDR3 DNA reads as TGTGCCAGCAGTGGAGGGACAGGGGGGACTGAAGCTTTCTTT. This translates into CASSGGTGGTEAFF. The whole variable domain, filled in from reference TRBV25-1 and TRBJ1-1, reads EADIYQTPRYLVIGTGKKITLECSQTMGHDKMYWYQQDPGMELHLIHYSYGVNSTEKGDLSSESTVSRIRTEHFPLTLESARPSHTSQYLCASSGGTGGTEAFFGQGTRLTVV.

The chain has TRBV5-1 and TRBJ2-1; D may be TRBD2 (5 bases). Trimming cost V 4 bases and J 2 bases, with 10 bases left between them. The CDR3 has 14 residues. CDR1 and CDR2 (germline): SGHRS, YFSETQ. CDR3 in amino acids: CASSGPGAYNEQFF. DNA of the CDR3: TGCGCCAGCAGCGGACCCGGGGCCTACAATGAGCAGTTCTTC.

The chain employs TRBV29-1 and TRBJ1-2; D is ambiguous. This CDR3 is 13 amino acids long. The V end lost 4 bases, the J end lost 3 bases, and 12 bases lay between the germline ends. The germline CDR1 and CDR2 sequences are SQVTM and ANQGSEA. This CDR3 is CSVAGRGDYGYTF. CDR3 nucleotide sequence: TGCAGCGTTGCAGGTCGCGGAGACTATGGCTACACCTTC.

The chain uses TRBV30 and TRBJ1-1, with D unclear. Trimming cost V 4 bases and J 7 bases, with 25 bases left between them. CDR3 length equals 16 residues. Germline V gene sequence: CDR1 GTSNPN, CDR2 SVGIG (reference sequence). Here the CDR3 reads CAWIPPVGRSRLEAFF. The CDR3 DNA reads TGTGCCTGGATCCCGCCGGTGGGCAGAAGTAGACTTGAAGCTTTCTTT.

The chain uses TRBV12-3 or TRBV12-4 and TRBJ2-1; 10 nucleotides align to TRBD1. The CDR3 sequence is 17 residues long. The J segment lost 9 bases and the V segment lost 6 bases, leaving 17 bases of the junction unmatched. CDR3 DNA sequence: TGTGCCAGCAGCCCAGACAGGGGGCAGCGCGGACTTAGTGAGCAGTTCTTC. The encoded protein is CASSPDRGQRGLSEQFF.

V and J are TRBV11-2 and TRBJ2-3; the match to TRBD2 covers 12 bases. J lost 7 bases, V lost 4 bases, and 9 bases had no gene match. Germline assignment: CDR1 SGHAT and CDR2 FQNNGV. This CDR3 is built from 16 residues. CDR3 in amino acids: CASSSLAGGPSNTQYF. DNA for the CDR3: TGTGCCAGCAGCTCACTAGCGGGGGGCCCGTCGAATACGCAGTATTTT.

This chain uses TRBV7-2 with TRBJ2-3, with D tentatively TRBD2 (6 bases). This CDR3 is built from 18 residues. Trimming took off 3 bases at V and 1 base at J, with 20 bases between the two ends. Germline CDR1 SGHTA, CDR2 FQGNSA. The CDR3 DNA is TGTGCCAGCAGCTTCCTCCCCTTCGCGGGGAAACGCACAGATACGCAGTATTTT. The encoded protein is CASSFLPFAGKRTDTQYF.

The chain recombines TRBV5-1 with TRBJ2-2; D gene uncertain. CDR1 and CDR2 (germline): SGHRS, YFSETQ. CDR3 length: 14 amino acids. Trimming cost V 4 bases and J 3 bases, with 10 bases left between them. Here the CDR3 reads CASSRTDHTGELFF. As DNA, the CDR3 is TGCGCCAGCAGCCGGACGGATCACACCGGGGAGCTGTTTTTT.

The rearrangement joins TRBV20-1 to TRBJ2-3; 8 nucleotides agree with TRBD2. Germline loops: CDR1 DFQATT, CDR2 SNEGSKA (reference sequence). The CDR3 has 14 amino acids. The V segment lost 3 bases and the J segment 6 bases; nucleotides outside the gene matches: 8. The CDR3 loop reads CSARAGGTSDTQYF. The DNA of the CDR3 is TGCAGTGCTAGGGCGGGGGGCACATCGGATACGCAGTATTTT.

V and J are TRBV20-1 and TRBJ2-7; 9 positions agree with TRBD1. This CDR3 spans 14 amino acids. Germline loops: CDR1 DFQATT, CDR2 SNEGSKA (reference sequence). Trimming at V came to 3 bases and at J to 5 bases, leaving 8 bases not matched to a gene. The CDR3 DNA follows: TGCAGTGCTAGCTCCGGACAGGGGTTCAACGAGCAGTACTTC. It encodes CSASSGQGFNEQYF.

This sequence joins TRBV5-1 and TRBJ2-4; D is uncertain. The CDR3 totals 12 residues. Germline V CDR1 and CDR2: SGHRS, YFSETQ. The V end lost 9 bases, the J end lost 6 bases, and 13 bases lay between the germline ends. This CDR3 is CAIRTARNIQYF. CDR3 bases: TGCGCCATTAGAACGGCTAGAAACATTCAGTACTTC. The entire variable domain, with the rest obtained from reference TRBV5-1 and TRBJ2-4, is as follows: KAGVTQTPRYLIKTRGQQVTLSCSPISGHRSVSWYQQTPGQGLQFLFEYFSETQRNKGNFPGRFSGRQFSNSRSEMNVSTLELGDSALYLCAIRTARNIQYFGAGTRLSVL.

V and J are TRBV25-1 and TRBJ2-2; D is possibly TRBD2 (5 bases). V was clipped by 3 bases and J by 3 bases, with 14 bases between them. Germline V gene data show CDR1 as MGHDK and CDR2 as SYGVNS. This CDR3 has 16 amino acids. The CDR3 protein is CASSDLGAGDTGELFF. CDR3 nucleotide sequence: TGTGCCAGCAGTGATTTAGGTGCCGGGGACACCGGGGAGCTGTTTTTT.

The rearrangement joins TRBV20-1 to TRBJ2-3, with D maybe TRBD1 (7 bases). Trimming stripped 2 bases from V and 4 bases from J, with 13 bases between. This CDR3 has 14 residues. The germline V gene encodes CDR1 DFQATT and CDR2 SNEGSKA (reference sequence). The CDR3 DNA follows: TGCAGTGCTAGACAGGGGGGTGGCGCAGATACGCAGTATTTT. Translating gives CSARQGGGADTQYF.

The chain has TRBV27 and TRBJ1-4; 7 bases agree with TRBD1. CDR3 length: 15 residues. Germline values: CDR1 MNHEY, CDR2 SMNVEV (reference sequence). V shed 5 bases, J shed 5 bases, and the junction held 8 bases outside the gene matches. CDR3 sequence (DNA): TGTGCCAGCAGTAGGATCGACAGGGAGAATGAAAAACTGTTTTTT. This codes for CASSRIDRENEKLFF.

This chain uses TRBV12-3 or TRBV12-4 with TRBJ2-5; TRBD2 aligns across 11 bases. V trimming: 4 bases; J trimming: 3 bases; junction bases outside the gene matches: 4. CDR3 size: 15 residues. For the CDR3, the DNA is TGTGCCAGCAGTTACCTAGCGGGGGGCAAAGAGACCCAGTACTTC. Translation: CASSYLAGGKETQYF.

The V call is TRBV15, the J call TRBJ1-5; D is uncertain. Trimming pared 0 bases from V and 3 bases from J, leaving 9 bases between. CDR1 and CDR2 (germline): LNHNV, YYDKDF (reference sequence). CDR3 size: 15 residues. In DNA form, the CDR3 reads TGTGCCACCAGCAGAGATCTTGGCCTCAATCAGCCCCAGCATTTT. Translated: CATSRDLGLNQPQHF. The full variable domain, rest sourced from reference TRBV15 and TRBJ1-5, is DAMVIQNPRYQVTQFGKPVTLSCSQTLNHNVMYWYQQKSSQAPKLLFHYYDKDFNNEADTPDNFQSRRPNTSFCFLDIRSPGLGDTAMYLCATSRDLGLNQPQHFGDGTRLSIL.

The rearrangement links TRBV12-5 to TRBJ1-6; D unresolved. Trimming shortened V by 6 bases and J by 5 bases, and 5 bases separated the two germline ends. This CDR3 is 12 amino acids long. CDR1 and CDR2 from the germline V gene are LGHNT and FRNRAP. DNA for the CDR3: TGTGCTAGTGGCCCGAATAATTCACCCCTCCACTTT. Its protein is CASGPNNSPLHF.

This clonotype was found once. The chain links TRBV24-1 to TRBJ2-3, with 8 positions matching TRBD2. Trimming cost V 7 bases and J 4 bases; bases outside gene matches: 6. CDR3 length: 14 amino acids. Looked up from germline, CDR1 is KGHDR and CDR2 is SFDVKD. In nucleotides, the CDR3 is TGTGCCACCAGCCTAAGCGGGGGTTCAGATACGCAGTATTTT. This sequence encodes CATSLSGGSDTQYF.